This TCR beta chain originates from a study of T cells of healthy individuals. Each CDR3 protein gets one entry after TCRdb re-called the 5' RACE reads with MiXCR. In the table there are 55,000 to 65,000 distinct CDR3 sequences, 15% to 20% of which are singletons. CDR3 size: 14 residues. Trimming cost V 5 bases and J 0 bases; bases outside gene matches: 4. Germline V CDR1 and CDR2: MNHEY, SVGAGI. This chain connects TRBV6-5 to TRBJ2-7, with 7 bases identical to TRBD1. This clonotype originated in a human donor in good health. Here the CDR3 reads CASSQQGLSYEQYF. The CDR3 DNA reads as TGTGCCAGCAGTCAACAGGGGCTCTCCTACGAGCAGTACTTC.